The 7 T cell receptor beta chains reported below all come from one sample, sequenced in a study of CD8+CD57+ T cells in acquired aplastic anemia. The template for TCR beta VDJ and CDR3 sequence profiling was genomic DNA. A single record per CDR3 protein comes from TCRdb applying MiXCR to the reads. The sample lists about 220,000 distinct CDR3 sequences, about 37% occurring once. The sequenced sample was sorted CD4+, CD8+, or CD8+CD57+ T cells (not recorded which) from PBMCs. These receptors all stem from a human donor in good health, serving as a control.

This clonotype occurred a few times. J is TRBJ1-5 and V is TRBV6-1; no clear D gene. Germline V gene lookup returns CDR1 MNHNS and CDR2 SASEGT. The V end was cut by 1 base, the J end by 10 bases, with 14 bases between. CDR3 size: 14 residues. The CDR3 here is CASSEVALYGPQHF. CDR3 bases: TGTGCCAGCAGTGAAGTTGCCCTTTATGGACCCCAGCATTTT.

In regard to this clonotype: One junction end disagrees with the germline gene, perhaps due to a read error. This chain uses TRBV6-1 with TRBJ1-4; TRBD1 matches 8 bases. Germline-derived CDR1 and CDR2 are MNHNS and SASEGT. The CDR3 sequence is 13 residues long. The CDR3 region is CASRDRGHEKLSF. The CDR3 nucleotides read TGTGCCAGCAGAGACAGGGGTCATGAAAAACTGTCTTTT.

The chain combines TRBV18 with TRBJ2-7; possibly TRBD1 for D (5 bases). This CDR3 is built from 15 residues. V was shortened by 3 bases and J by 0 bases, with 12 bases between the two germline ends. Germline CDR1 reads KGHSH; CDR2 reads LQKENI. The CDR3 loop is CASSPGLDSSYEQYF. In nucleotides, the CDR3 is TGTGCCAGCTCACCTGGTCTAGACAGCTCCTACGAGCAGTACTTC.

The CDR3 sequence is CASSLGGRFEKLFF. Here the CDR3 DNA reads TGTGCCAGCAGCTTAGGGGGGCGTTTTGAAAAACTGTTTTTT. V gene TRBV5-5 combines with J gene TRBJ1-4, with D possibly matching TRBD1 (6 bases). This CDR3 comprises 14 residues. Looked up from germline, CDR1 is SGHKS and CDR2 is YYEKEE (reference sequence). Between the trimmed V and J ends, which lost 2 bases and 7 bases, there was a span of 12 bases.

The chain joins TRBV7-3 to TRBJ2-7; unclear D gene. The germline V gene has CDR1 SGHTA and CDR2 FQGTGA. The V gene lost 1 base and the J gene lost 2 bases, with 6 bases spanning the gap. This CDR3 has 13 amino acids. CDR3 protein: CASSLRETYEQYF. The CDR3, as DNA: TGTGCCAGCAGCTTAAGAGAGACCTACGAGCAGTACTTC.

Many counts were recorded for this clonotype. The chain has TRBV6-1 and TRBJ2-7; 8 bases agree with TRBD1. There are 14 residues in the CDR3. V lost 5 bases, J lost 4 bases, and 7 bases stayed unmatched. Germline V gene lookup returns CDR1 MNHNS and CDR2 SASEGT. CDR3 region: CASSRDRSGYEQYF. The CDR3, as DNA: TGTGCCAGCAGTAGGGACAGGTCCGGGTACGAGCAGTACTTC.

This clonotype was counted ten times or more. The chain links TRBV5-6 to TRBJ2-5; tentatively, D is TRBD1 or TRBD2 (6 bases each). The CDR3 is made up of 14 amino acids. Germline assignment: CDR1 SGHDT and CDR2 YYEEEE. V was pared by 2 bases and J by 6 bases, with 14 bases between. This chain's CDR3 is CASSFDGGGKTQYF. The CDR3 nucleotides are TGTGCCAGCAGCTTTGACGGAGGGGGGAAGACCCAGTACTTC. The complete variable domain, with remaining parts taken from reference TRBV5-6 and TRBJ2-5, reads DAGVTQSPTHLIKTRGQQVTLRCSPKSGHDTVSWYQQALGQGPQFIFQYYEEEERQRGNFPDRFSGHQFPNYSSELNVNALLLGDSALYLCASSFDGGGKTQYFGPGTRLLVL.